This T cell receptor beta chain was retrieved from a study of a mutant IDH1 vaccine in newly diagnosed glioma. Study-wide background: There were approximately 60% males and around 40% females among treated patients, whose mean age was about 40 years. Former treatment meant radiotherapy, temozolomide, or both; the majority had gotten both.

Measured with immunoSEQ multiplex PCR; TCRdb has only the in-frame clones, and not every one. Of nearly 70,000 clones in the sample, around 79% were seen once. Time point: baseline, week 1 (first vaccination visit). Treatment of the sample: pre-vaccination baseline after standard-of-care therapy. Donors harbored newly found WHO grade 3 or 4 IDH1-mutant, ATRX-lost astrocytomas. The V gene's germline CDR1 is SGHKS and CDR2 YYEKEE (reference sequence). The CDR3 length is 15 residues. V shed 2 bases and J shed 6 bases, with 15 bases lying between them. This specimen was PBMCs, taken from a glioma patient treated with radiotherapy, temozolomide or both. The sequence was obtained from a man in his forties or fifties with glioma. The chain is built from TRBV5-5 and TRBJ1-5; weak D call: TRBD1 (6 bases). The chain's CDR3 is CASSFSGTRGQPQHF. In nucleotides, the CDR3 is TGTGCCAGCAGCTTCTCCGGGACACGGGGTCAGCCCCAGCATTTT.